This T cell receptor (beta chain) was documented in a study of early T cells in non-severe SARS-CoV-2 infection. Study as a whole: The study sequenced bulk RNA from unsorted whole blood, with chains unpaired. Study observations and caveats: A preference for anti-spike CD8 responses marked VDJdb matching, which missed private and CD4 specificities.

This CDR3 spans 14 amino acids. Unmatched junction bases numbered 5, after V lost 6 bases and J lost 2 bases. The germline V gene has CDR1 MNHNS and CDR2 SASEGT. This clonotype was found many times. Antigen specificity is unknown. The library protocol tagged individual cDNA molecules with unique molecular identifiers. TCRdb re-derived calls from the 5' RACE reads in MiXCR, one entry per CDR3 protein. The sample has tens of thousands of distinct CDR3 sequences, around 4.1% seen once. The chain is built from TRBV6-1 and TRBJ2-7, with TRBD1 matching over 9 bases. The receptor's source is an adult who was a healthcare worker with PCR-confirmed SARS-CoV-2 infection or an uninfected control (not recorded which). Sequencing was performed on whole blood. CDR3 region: CASSTGTGTYEQYF. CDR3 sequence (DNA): TGTGCCAGCAGCACCGGGACAGGGACCTACGAGCAGTACTTC.